This TCR beta chain was identified in a study of T cell responses to AZD1222 COVID-19 vaccine. Comment on this clone: Its target is not known.

Study-wide points: Vaccine-associated CD4 TCRs spanned spike, dominant at 160-218 and 743-854. None of the repertoires were sampled until the peak T cell response had passed. Spike-specific TCR depth and breadth grew after two AZD1222 doses.

The length of the CDR3 is 14 residues. V was pared by 4 bases and J by 2 bases, with 13 bases between. CDR1 is SGHDT and CDR2 is YYEEEE in the germline V gene. The repertoire was sequenced with immunoSEQ multiplex PCR; TCRdb's copy has only in-frame clones and lacks some. The profile shows fewer than 150,000 clones, about 93% of them singletons. Specimen: peripheral blood, collected on day 0 of AZD1222 vaccination. V usage is TRBV5-6 and J usage is TRBJ2-7, with D perhaps TRBD2 (6 bases). The sequence was collected from an adult in good health. CDR3 nucleotides: TGTGCCAGCAGCCAGGCGGGGTCCCCCTACGAGCAGTACTTC. It specifies CASSQAGSPYEQYF.